Following are 2 T cell receptor beta chains from one sample sequenced in a study of OX40 agonist ivuxolimab in advanced cancers. The data were produced by immunoSEQ multiplex PCR, yet TCRdb's version contains in-frame clones alone and is incomplete. The sample has about 53,000 clones, approximately 84% seen once; the top ten hold 10% to 15%. The sequencing used CD4+ or CD8+ T cells sorted from blood, collected in a trial of the OX40 agonist ivuxolimab. These receptors were collected from an adult with an advanced solid tumor such as melanoma, head and neck, liver or kidney cancer.

This clone has only a few counts. V gene TRBV9 combines with J gene TRBJ2-7, with TRBD1 matching 8 bases. With 2 bases clipped from V and 6 bases from J, the junction kept 10 bases outside the gene matches. Per the germline V gene, CDR1 is SGDLS and CDR2 is YYNGEE. This CDR3 contains 15 residues. The CDR3 region has the DNA TGTGCCAGCAGCGTTAGTGGACAGGGAGGCGCCGAGCAGTACTTC. It encodes CASSVSGQGGAEQYF.

This clone was seen only once. The V gene is TRBV7-8, the J gene TRBJ2-7; 8 bases line up with TRBD1. Germline CDR1 and CDR2: SGHVS and FQNEAQ. Trimming took 1 base from V and 3 from J; bases not matched to a gene: 5. There are 15 residues in the CDR3. The CDR3 loop reads CASSLETGELYEQYF. CDR3 nucleotide sequence: TGTGCCAGCAGCTTAGAGACAGGGGAGCTCTACGAGCAGTACTTC.